In this sample, the clone carrying this T cell receptor beta chain turned up a few times. The antigen is not known. This sample was taken from a study of post-analysis software for immune sequencing data. The TCR beta cDNA libraries contained unique molecular identifiers. TCRdb independently ran MiXCR on the PCR reads; one entry per CDR3 protein. The sample records about half a million distinct CDR3 sequences, around 31% being singletons. The length of the CDR3 is 15 residues. In germline, CDR1 is SNHLY, CDR2 FYNNEI. Trimming removed 2 bases from V and 3 bases from J; junction bases left unmatched: 4. The study's findings and limits: Strong co-clustering by F measure was seen for same-batch samples. In patients, five TRBV segments were more frequent than in controls, with TRBV5-6, TRBV5-1 and TRBV20-1 among them.

Sequenced sample: blood. This clonotype was sampled from a girl aged 2 to 17 with multiple sclerosis. The V and J genes are TRBV2 and TRBJ2-5, with TRBD1 matching over 9 bases. CDR3 nucleotides: TGTGCCAGCAGTGAAATAGGACAGGGGAAAGAGACCCAGTACTTC. This translates into CASSEIGQGKETQYF. The entire variable domain, with the rest obtained from reference TRBV2 and TRBJ2-5, is as follows: EPEVTQTPSHQVTQMGQEVILRCVPISNHLYFYWYRQILGQKVEFLVSFYNNEISEKSEIFDDQFSVERPDGSNFTLKIRSTKLEDSAMYFCASSEIGQGKETQYFGPGTRLLVL.